This T cell receptor (beta chain) was captured in a study of blood T cell repertoires in COVID-19. The CDR3 extends over 16 amino acids. Here immunoSEQ multiplex PCR was the method, and the copy in TCRdb shows in-frame clones only, minus some. The sample holds tens of thousands of clones, 65% to 85% seen once. The sequenced material came from peripheral blood. The chain is built from TRBV21-1 and TRBJ1-1. TRBV21-1 is a listed pseudogene. This TCR was sampled from a woman aged 60-70 years with acute or convalescent COVID-19. The CDR3 here is CASSAVSGPMNTEAFF. CDR3 coding DNA: TGTGCCAGCAGCGCCGTGTCGGGTCCAATGAACACTGAAGCTTTCTTT.